A single sample gave rise to the 28 T cell receptor beta chains below, sequenced in a study of blood T cell repertoires in COVID-19. Clones were sequenced by immunoSEQ multiplex PCR, and TCRdb holds only the in-frame ones, with some missing. The table lists under 300,000 clones, around three quarters of them singletons. The specimen sequenced was peripheral blood. The source is a woman older than 75 with acute or convalescent COVID-19.

The chain has TRBV5-1 and TRBJ1-2, with a weak D call TRBD1 (6 bases). V was trimmed by 0 bases and J by 7 bases, leaving 19 bases between them. Germline V gene sequence: CDR1 SGHRS, CDR2 YFSETQ. CDR3 length equals 16 residues. The CDR3 spells CASSLGQETTWGGYTF. CDR3 nucleotide sequence: TGCGCCAGCAGCTTGGGACAGGAAACAACGTGGGGTGGCTACACCTTC.

The chain carries TRBV10-3 and TRBJ1-2, with TRBD1 identical over 8 bases. J gave up 4 bases and V 7 bases, and 23 bases lay outside the gene matches. The CDR3 totals 19 residues. Germline values: CDR1 ENHRY, CDR2 SYGVKD. The CDR3 DNA reads TGTGCCATCAACCCTTTGGGCTTCGGACAGGGCGGATTGAGCTATGGCTACACCTTC. This sequence encodes CAINPLGFGQGGLSYGYTF.

This clone turned up a few times. V and J are TRBV20-1 and TRBJ2-5, with no clear D. The V end lost 6 bases, the J end lost 1 base, and 3 bases lay between the germline ends. Per germline, CDR1 DFQATT and CDR2 SNEGSKA (reference sequence). The CDR3 is 10 residues long. CDR3 in DNA: TGCAGTGCCATCCAAGAGACCCAGTACTTC. Its protein is CSAIQETQYF.

This clone was seen a single time. The V and J genes are TRBV10-3 and TRBJ1-5; 7 bases fit TRBD1. V lost 4 bases to trimming and J lost 3 bases; unmatched junction nucleotides: 3. Germline assignment: CDR1 ENHRY and CDR2 SYGVKD. This CDR3 is 14 amino acids long. The CDR3 spells CAISAGTVNQPQHF. The CDR3 nucleotides read TGTGCCATCAGTGCCGGGACAGTCAATCAGCCCCAGCATTTT.

The V call is TRBV30, the J call TRBJ2-1; 11 nucleotides line up with TRBD2. This CDR3 comprises 15 residues. J was trimmed by 1 base and V by 5 bases; bases with no gene match: 4. Germline V gene lookup returns CDR1 GTSNPN and CDR2 SVGIG (reference sequence). The CDR3 DNA sequence: TGTGCCTGGGAGGCTAGCGGGGGGTCCTACAATGAGCAGTTCTTC. Its translation: CAWEASGGSYNEQFF.

The V call is TRBV6-1, the J call TRBJ2-1, with 9 bases matching TRBD1. With 4 bases clipped from V and 6 bases from J, the junction kept 13 bases outside the gene matches. Germline V CDR1 and CDR2: MNHNS, SASEGT. CDR3 size: 17 residues. CDR3 protein: CASSGRDRALHSNEQFF. The CDR3 region has the DNA TGTGCCAGCAGTGGCCGGGACAGGGCTTTGCATTCCAATGAGCAGTTCTTC.

This clone has just a few counts. The chain couples TRBV19 to TRBJ1-2, with a weak D call TRBD1 (6 bases). The germline gives CDR1 LNHDA, CDR2 SQIVND (reference sequence). The CDR3 is 14 residues long. Trimming pared 4 bases from V and 4 bases from J, leaving 13 bases between. CDR3 protein: CASSTPRGSYGYTF. CDR3 bases: TGTGCCAGTAGTACCCCGAGGGGGAGCTATGGCTACACCTTC. Drawing the rest from reference TRBV19 and TRBJ1-2, the complete variable domain is DGGITQSPKYLFRKEGQNVTLSCEQNLNHDAMYWYRQDPGQGLRLIYYSQIVNDFQKGDIAEGYSVSREKKESFPLTVTSAQKNPTAFYLCASSTPRGSYGYTFGSGTRLTVV.

V and J are TRBV4-3 and TRBJ2-7; 7 bases map to TRBD1. V was clipped by 0 bases and J by 3 bases; unmatched bases: 2. Germline V gives CDR1 LGHNA, CDR2 YSLEER. This CDR3 has 14 amino acids. Here the CDR3 DNA reads TGCGCCAGCAGCCAAGATACAGGGGACTACGAGCAGTACTTC. Translating it yields CASSQDTGDYEQYF.

The chain is built from TRBV10-1 and TRBJ1-3; 7 nucleotides match TRBD1. The CDR3 consists of 18 residues. Germline V CDR1 and CDR2: WNHNN, SYGVQD (reference sequence). The trim removed 6 bases at V and 0 bases at J, leaving 14 bases unmatched. The CDR3 DNA sequence: TGCGCCAGCAGCAAAAATATAGGGGGCAGGAGCTCTGGAAACACCATATATTTT. Amino acids: CASSKNIGGRSSGNTIYF.

V and J are TRBV19 and TRBJ1-1; 8 nucleotides match TRBD1. The CDR3 consists of 15 residues. With 3 bases clipped from V and 6 bases from J, the junction kept 9 bases outside the gene matches. The germline CDR1 and CDR2 sequences are LNHDA and SQIVND (reference sequence). This CDR3 reads CASSISFQGAAEAFF. In DNA form, the CDR3 reads TGTGCCAGTAGTATCAGTTTCCAGGGGGCGGCTGAAGCTTTCTTT.

J is TRBJ1-6 and V is TRBV5-1; D is unclear. From germline, CDR1 is SGHRS and CDR2 YFSETQ. The CDR3 sequence is 14 residues long. Trimming removed 1 base at V and 6 bases at J, with 8 bases between. CDR3 sequence reads: CASSLTHPNSPLHF. The CDR3 DNA sequence: TGCGCCAGCAGCTTGACACATCCTAATTCACCCCTCCACTTT.

This chain uses TRBV19 with TRBJ2-6; 8 bases are a match to TRBD1. The junction had 2 bases not matched to a gene; V was cut back by 6 bases and J by 1 base. Germline-derived CDR1 and CDR2 are LNHDA and SQIVND (reference sequence). This CDR3 is 15 amino acids long. The CDR3 loop reads CASRRQGSGANVLTF. The CDR3 bases are TGTGCCAGTAGACGACAGGGGTCTGGGGCCAACGTCCTGACTTTC.

The genes are TRBV4-1 and TRBJ2-5; unclear D gene. Germline V CDR1 and CDR2: MGHRA, YSYEKL. This CDR3 spans 12 amino acids. V shed 4 bases and J shed 5 bases, with 8 bases lying between them. CDR3 sequence: CASSRIRETQYF. CDR3 sequence (DNA): TGCGCCAGCAGCCGCATACGGGAGACCCAGTACTTC.

This chain links TRBV2 with TRBJ2-1; TRBD1 matches at 7 bases. V lost 4 bases to trimming and J lost 6 bases; unmatched junction nucleotides: 6. The CDR3 runs to 14 residues. Germline V gene lookup returns CDR1 SNHLY and CDR2 FYNNEI. The CDR3 loop is CASSVSGQINEQFF. The DNA of the CDR3 is TGTGCCAGCAGTGTCTCGGGACAGATCAATGAGCAGTTCTTC.

The chain joins TRBV9 to TRBJ2-2; D remains ambiguous. This CDR3 comprises 16 residues. The V gene's germline CDR1 is SGDLS and CDR2 YYNGEE. Trimming removed 3 bases at V and 3 bases at J, with 15 bases between. CDR3 DNA sequence: TGTGCCAGCAGCGGCGCAGCCCAGCGATACACCGGGGAGCTGTTTTTT. It is translated as CASSGAAQRYTGELFF.

The rearrangement joins TRBV6-5 to TRBJ2-1, with 12 bases fitting TRBD2. After removal of 7 bases from V and 9 bases from J, the junction contained 7 bases not matched to a gene. Looked up from germline, CDR1 is MNHEY and CDR2 is SVGAGI. This CDR3 contains 14 residues. The CDR3 coding sequence is TGTGCCAGCATTGCGACTAGCGGGAGTCTTGAGCAGTTCTTC. The encoded protein is CASIATSGSLEQFF.

The chain has TRBV5-1 and TRBJ2-7; maybe TRBD2 (5 bases). The CDR3 contains 14 residues. The germline V gene has CDR1 SGHRS and CDR2 YFSETQ. The V gene lost 5 bases and the J gene lost 2 bases, with 14 bases spanning the gap. CDR3 region: CASRLSTGTYEQYF. In nucleotides, the CDR3 is TGCGCCAGCAGACTTTCAACGGGGACCTACGAGCAGTACTTC.

This clone has only a few counts. The chain combines TRBV10-1 with TRBJ2-7; 10 nucleotides line up with TRBD1. The CDR3 is 15 amino acids. CDR1 is WNHNN and CDR2 is SYGVQD in the germline V gene (reference sequence). V gave up 5 bases and J gave up 7 bases; unmatched junction bases: 11. CDR3 DNA: TGCGCCAGCAGTCCCAACCGGGACAGGGGTGGGGAGCAGTACTTC. Protein sequence: CASSPNRDRGGEQYF.

V gene TRBV3-1 (or the pseudogene TRBV3-2) combines with J gene TRBJ2-1, with 13 bases aligning to TRBD2. There are 17 residues in the CDR3. Germline lookup yields CDR1 LGHDT and CDR2 YNNKEL (reference sequence). The trim removed 5 bases at V and 9 bases at J, leaving 13 bases unmatched. The CDR3 is CASSSGLAGPQGSEQFF. The CDR3 nucleotides read TGTGCCAGCAGCTCGGGACTAGCGGGACCCCAAGGGAGTGAGCAGTTCTTC.

The chain links TRBV5-1 to TRBJ2-5, with 8 bases lining up with TRBD2. CDR3 size: 16 residues. Germline V lookup: CDR1 SGHRS, CDR2 YFSETQ. The V gene end was trimmed by 2 bases and the J gene end by 2 bases; junction bases not matched to a gene: 8. CDR3 sequence reads: CASSLVGAGAQETQYF. The CDR3 nucleotides are TGCGCCAGCAGCTTAGTAGGAGCGGGAGCACAAGAGACCCAGTACTTC.

The chain couples TRBV7-9 to TRBJ1-1; D is possibly TRBD1 (5 bases). The CDR3 length is 13 residues. Trimming cost V 6 bases and J 4 bases, with 12 bases left between them. Looked up from germline, CDR1 is SEHNR and CDR2 is FQNEAQ (reference sequence). The CDR3 DNA sequence: TGTGCCAGCAGAAGTCAGGGTAGCACTGAAGCTTTCTTT. Its protein product is CASRSQGSTEAFF.

The chain has TRBV13 and TRBJ2-5; TRBD2 agrees at 7 bases. The V segment lost 8 bases and the J segment 2 bases; nucleotides outside the gene matches: 8. Germline CDR1 PRHDT, CDR2 FYEKMQ (reference sequence). The CDR3 runs to 14 residues. The CDR3 sequence is CASSRVAGQETQYF. CDR3 nucleotide sequence: TGTGCCAGCTCCCGGGTAGCGGGTCAAGAGACCCAGTACTTC.

The chain combines TRBV6-2 or TRBV6-3 with TRBJ2-7; 10 nucleotides agree with TRBD1. CDR3 size: 15 residues. The junction had 6 bases not matched to a gene; V was cut back by 6 bases and J by 1 base. The V gene's germline CDR1 is MNHEY and CDR2 SVGEGT. DNA for the CDR3: TGTGCCAGCAGCCGGGACAGGGGAAGGTCCTACGAGCAGTACTTC. Amino acids: CASSRDRGRSYEQYF.

This rearrangement joins TRBV12-2 to TRBJ1-5; whether TRBD1, the table's D call, matches the DNA was not checked. TRBV12-2 is a documented pseudogene. The CDR3 extends over 15 amino acids. CDR3 in DNA: TGTGCAAGTCGCGCATTCTTACAGGGGTCTCAGCCCCAGCATTTT. It codes for CASRAFLQGSQPQHF.

The chain joins TRBV19 to TRBJ1-4, with D uncertain. The CDR3 length is 14 residues. Trimming cost V 8 bases and J 7 bases, with 17 bases left between them. Germline-derived CDR1 and CDR2 are LNHDA and SQIVND (reference sequence). The CDR3 DNA sequence: TGTGCCAGTCAACGGGGTGGACTGGGTGAAAAACTGTTTTTT. It translates to CASQRGGLGEKLFF.

This clone occurred many times. The DNA of the CDR3 is TGCGCCAGCGGGGAAGGACAGATCAATGAAAAACTGTTTTTT. Amino acids: CASGEGQINEKLFF. The chain uses TRBV5-1 and TRBJ1-4; D perhaps matches TRBD1 (6 bases). In germline, CDR1 is SGHRS, CDR2 YFSETQ. The CDR3 spans 14 residues. V was trimmed by 7 bases and J by 5 bases, leaving 15 bases between them. Variable domain in full (rest from reference TRBV5-1 and TRBJ1-4): KAGVTQTPRYLIKTRGQQVTLSCSPISGHRSVSWYQQTPGQGLQFLFEYFSETQRNKGNFPGRFSGRQFSNSRSEMNVSTLELGDSALYLCASGEGQINEKLFFGSGTQLSVL.

CDR3 sequence reads: CASSIPGGRTYNEQFF. DNA for the CDR3: TGTGCCAGTAGTATTCCGGGGGGGCGAACCTACAATGAGCAGTTCTTC. The chain couples TRBV19 to TRBJ2-1; TRBD2 agrees at 8 bases. Germline values: CDR1 LNHDA, CDR2 SQIVND (reference sequence). V shed 3 bases, J shed 2 bases, and the junction held 6 bases outside the gene matches. CDR3 length: 16 amino acids.

The chain employs TRBV6-6 and TRBJ2-3, with 8 bases fitting TRBD2. The CDR3 totals 16 residues. Germline values: CDR1 MNHNY, CDR2 SVGAGI (reference sequence). Unmatched junction bases numbered 8, after V lost 6 bases and J lost 0 bases. The CDR3 protein is CASRDHGGASTDTQYF. The CDR3 DNA sequence: TGTGCCAGCAGGGACCACGGGGGGGCTAGCACAGATACGCAGTATTTT.